One sample yielded the 23 T cell receptor beta chains listed below, sequenced in a study of OX40 agonist ivuxolimab in advanced cancers. The protocol was immunoSEQ multiplex PCR, while the TCRdb copy is restricted to in-frame clones and leaves out a portion. Altogether some 78,000 clones are present, 86% being singletons, with the ten largest covering around 0.94%. This sample comprised CD4+ or CD8+ T cells sorted from blood, obtained in a trial of the OX40 agonist ivuxolimab. Source of these receptors: an adult with an advanced solid tumor such as melanoma, head and neck, liver or kidney cancer.

The chain is built from TRBV7-2 and TRBJ2-1, with 9 bases lining up with TRBD2. The CDR3 extends over 16 amino acids. CDR1 is SGHTA, CDR2 FQGNSA, per germline. The trim removed 4 bases at V and 4 bases at J, leaving 8 bases unmatched. The CDR3 reads CASSSHSGSGYNEQFF. CDR3 nucleotides: TGTGCCAGCAGCTCTCATAGCGGGAGCGGTTACAATGAGCAGTTCTTC.

The chain combines TRBV5-5 with TRBJ1-1, with D possibly being TRBD1 (5 bases). The V end was cut by 0 bases, the J end by 4 bases, with 13 bases between. Germline assignment: CDR1 SGHKS and CDR2 YYEKEE (reference sequence). The CDR3 loop spans 15 amino acids. The CDR3 loop reads CASSLEGHRFTEAFF. The CDR3, as DNA: TGTGCCAGCAGCTTGGAAGGCCACAGGTTCACTGAAGCTTTCTTT.

The chain employs TRBV7-2 and TRBJ2-1, with TRBD2 matching 8 bases. There are 17 residues in the CDR3. The V gene's germline CDR1 is SGHTA and CDR2 FQGNSA. With V trimmed by 4 bases and J by 3 bases, 11 bases remained unmatched. Written as DNA, the CDR3 is TGTGCCAGCAGCTCCCCTAAGGGGAGCGGGGGCTACAATGAGCAGTTCTTC. This encodes CASSSPKGSGGYNEQFF. Complete variable domain (other parts from reference TRBV7-2 and TRBJ2-1): GAGVSQSPSNKVTEKGKDVELRCDPISGHTALYWYRQSLGQGLEFLIYFQGNSAPDKSGLPSDRFSAERTGGSVSTLTIQRTQQEDSAVYLCASSSPKGSGGYNEQFFGPGTRLTVL.

CDR3 protein: CAWSVRHNEQFF. Written as DNA, the CDR3 is TGTGCCTGGAGTGTACGACACAATGAGCAGTTCTTC. V and J are TRBV30 and TRBJ2-1; D is unclear. This CDR3 is 12 amino acids long. V lost 0 bases and J lost 5, with 5 bases in between. The germline CDR1 and CDR2 sequences are GTSNPN and SVGIG (reference sequence).

In its sample, this clone was seen once. This chain connects TRBV7-7 to TRBJ2-5; 9 bases are a match to TRBD2. V shed 4 bases, J shed 3 bases, and the junction held 18 bases outside the gene matches. The CDR3 totals 19 residues. CDR1 is SSHAT, CDR2 FNYEAQ, per germline (reference sequence). The CDR3 bases are TGTGCCAGCAGCTCCTCCACCGGACCGCTAATAGCGGGAGAAGAGACCCAGTACTTC. It specifies CASSSSTGPLIAGEETQYF.

This chain connects TRBV6-5 to TRBJ2-1, with D possibly matching TRBD1 (6 bases). Germline CDR1 MNHEY, CDR2 SVGAGI. The length of the CDR3 is 13 residues. The V end was cut by 7 bases, the J end by 4 bases, with 11 bases between. As DNA, the CDR3 is TGTGCCAGCATGGTCCAGGGGTACAATGAGCAGTTCTTC. This gives the protein CASMVQGYNEQFF.

The chain joins TRBV11-1 to TRBJ1-1; TRBD1 might be the D (5 bases). Deletions cut 5 bases from V and 1 base from J, with 17 bases between. The CDR3 covers 16 residues. Germline V gene lookup returns CDR1 SGHAT and CDR2 FQDESV (reference sequence). CDR3 nucleotides: TGTGCCAGCAGCCCGGGACGGGGATATGGGAACACTGAAGCTTTCTTT. Protein product: CASSPGRGYGNTEAFF.

The V and J genes are TRBV18 and TRBJ2-3; tentative D call: TRBD1 (6 bases). The germline V and J ends were trimmed by 5 bases and 0 bases, with 15 bases remaining between them. The CDR3 sequence is 16 residues long. The V gene's germline CDR1 is KGHSH and CDR2 LQKENI. The CDR3 region is CASSSRLQGSTDTQYF. For the CDR3, the DNA is TGTGCCAGCTCATCCAGATTACAGGGTAGCACAGATACGCAGTATTTT. The complete variable domain, with remaining parts taken from reference TRBV18 and TRBJ2-3, reads NAGVMQNPRHLVRRRGQEARLRCSPMKGHSHVYWYRQLPEEGLKFMVYLQKENIIDESGMPKERFSAEFPKEGPSILRIQQVVRGDSAAYFCASSSRLQGSTDTQYFGPGTRLTVL.

The chain couples TRBV4-3 to TRBJ2-1; D gene uncertain. With 1 base removed from V and 9 bases from J, the gap between germline ends came to 10 bases. The germline V gene encodes CDR1 LGHNA and CDR2 YSLEER. The CDR3 is made up of 13 amino acids. The CDR3 is CASSQVSFGEQFF. CDR3 nucleotide sequence: TGCGCCAGCAGCCAAGTCTCTTTCGGTGAGCAGTTCTTC.

This clone is a singleton in its sample. The rearrangement joins TRBV4-1 to TRBJ1-1; a weak D match, TRBD1 (5 bases). In germline, CDR1 is MGHRA, CDR2 YSYEKL. This CDR3 comprises 13 residues. Trimming pared 0 bases from V and 10 bases from J, leaving 12 bases between. The CDR3 DNA reads TGCGCCAGCAGCCAAGATGGGGGGAGGGTAGCTTTCTTT. Translating it yields CASSQDGGRVAFF.

This clone was counted once. J is TRBJ2-7 and V is TRBV10-3, with D perhaps matching TRBD2 (5 bases). Germline V gene sequence: CDR1 ENHRY, CDR2 SYGVKD. Trimming removed 7 bases from V and 0 bases from J, with 13 bases in between. CDR3 length: 14 amino acids. In DNA, the CDR3 is TGTGCCATCACCCCCACCGGGAACTCCTACGAGCAGTACTTC. Its translation: CAITPTGNSYEQYF.

The chain uses TRBV7-9 and TRBJ2-2; possibly TRBD1 for D (6 bases). V dropped 5 bases and J dropped 4 bases, with 11 bases sitting between them. From germline, CDR1 is SEHNR and CDR2 FQNEAQ (reference sequence). CDR3 length: 14 amino acids. CDR3 sequence: CASSTTGPTGELFF. The CDR3 nucleotides read TGTGCCAGCAGCACAACAGGGCCCACCGGGGAGCTGTTTTTT.

The V gene is TRBV30, the J gene TRBJ1-2; TRBD1 aligns across 7 bases. Germline V gene lookup returns CDR1 GTSNPN and CDR2 SVGIG (reference sequence). The trim removed 2 bases at V and 5 bases at J, leaving 11 bases unmatched. The CDR3 loop spans 15 amino acids. The CDR3 loop reads CAWSPEGQYLYGYTF. Written as DNA, the CDR3 is TGTGCCTGGAGTCCGGAGGGACAGTACCTTTATGGCTACACCTTC.

This clone was observed once. The rearrangement uses TRBV7-9 and TRBJ1-3; TRBD1 matches at 7 bases. CDR3 length: 14 amino acids. The germline V gene encodes CDR1 SEHNR and CDR2 FQNEAQ (reference sequence). Trimming removed 5 bases from V and 2 bases from J; junction bases left unmatched: 3. This chain's CDR3 is CASSPGTAGNTIYF. In DNA form, the CDR3 reads TGTGCCAGCAGCCCAGGGACAGCTGGAAACACCATATATTTT.

The table lists this clone with a count of one. The chain uses TRBV4-1 and TRBJ2-2, with TRBD2 as a possible D gene (5 bases). There are 16 residues in the CDR3. With 1 base removed from V and 1 base from J, the gap between germline ends came to 10 bases. Germline CDR1 reads MGHRA; CDR2 reads YSYEKL. The CDR3: CASSQVNRGNTGELFF. The CDR3 DNA follows: TGCGCCAGCAGCCAAGTGAATCGGGGGAACACCGGGGAGCTGTTTTTT.

The chain employs TRBV11-2 and TRBJ1-6; TRBD1 is a possible D gene (5 bases). Trimming took 0 bases from V and 7 from J, leaving 19 bases between them. Looked up from germline, CDR1 is SGHAT and CDR2 is FQNNGV. This CDR3 region has 18 residues. In DNA form, the CDR3 reads TGTGCCAGCAGCTTAGACGTCCTCCGGGGCTGGAGAAATTCACCCCTCCACTTT. Its translation is CASSLDVLRGWRNSPLHF.

This clone was observed once. Written as DNA, the CDR3 is TGTGCCAGCTCACCAGGGGCGGGAGGGAACAATGAGCAGTTCTTC. Its translation is CASSPGAGGNNEQFF. The genes are TRBV18 and TRBJ2-1; TRBD2 aligns across 9 bases. The germline gives CDR1 KGHSH, CDR2 LQKENI. The CDR3 extends over 15 amino acids. J lost 5 bases, V lost 2 bases, and 4 bases had no gene match.

This clone showed up just a few times. This rearrangement joins TRBV28 to TRBJ2-7; 8 nucleotides match TRBD1. From germline, CDR1 is MDHEN and CDR2 SYDVKM. V lost 4 bases, J lost 3 bases, and 14 bases stayed unmatched. This CDR3 is 17 amino acids long. CDR3: CASSYPAYQGAGYEQYF. The CDR3 DNA is TGTGCCAGCAGTTATCCCGCATATCAGGGGGCAGGCTACGAGCAGTACTTC.

V usage is TRBV5-1 and J usage is TRBJ1-1, with unresolved D. The germline CDR1 and CDR2 sequences are SGHRS and YFSETQ. This CDR3 spans 14 amino acids. V lost 3 bases and J 0 bases, leaving 9 bases between the germline ends. This chain's CDR3 is CASSYSTMNTEAFF. CDR3 coding DNA: TGCGCCAGCAGCTACAGCACAATGAACACTGAAGCTTTCTTT.

The chain employs TRBV10-3 and TRBJ1-2, with D uncertain. This CDR3 comprises 13 residues. Between the trimmed V and J ends, which lost 6 bases and 8 bases, there was a span of 16 bases. The germline gives CDR1 ENHRY, CDR2 SYGVKD. The CDR3 region is CAISDMEGRGYTF. The CDR3 DNA reads TGTGCCATCAGCGATATGGAGGGCAGGGGCTACACCTTC.

This chain links TRBV10-3 with TRBJ2-2, with TRBD1 as a possible D gene (5 bases). There are 15 residues in the CDR3. Germline V lookup: CDR1 ENHRY, CDR2 SYGVKD. V was cut by 0 bases and J by 5 bases, with 10 bases left in between. The CDR3 nucleotides are TGTGCCATCAGTGAGTCTCCACAGGTTACCGGGGAGCTGTTTTTT. As protein: CAISESPQVTGELFF.

This chain joins TRBV4-2 and TRBJ2-3, with 10 bases aligning to TRBD2. With V trimmed by 1 base and J by 2 bases, 3 bases remained unmatched. Germline V gives CDR1 LGHNA, CDR2 YNFKEQ. The CDR3 sequence is 16 residues long. In DNA, the CDR3 is TGTGCCAGCAGCCAAGGGACTAGCGGATTCACAGATACGCAGTATTTT. It is translated as CASSQGTSGFTDTQYF.

The chain uses TRBV2 and TRBJ1-1, with D tentatively TRBD1 (6 bases). Trimming took off 5 bases at V and 1 base at J, with 11 bases between the two ends. Per germline, CDR1 SNHLY and CDR2 FYNNEI. This CDR3 contains 14 residues. CDR3 in DNA: TGTGCCAGCAGTAAGACAGGACAGAACACTGAAGCTTTCTTT. This codes for CASSKTGQNTEAFF. Variable domain in full (rest from reference TRBV2 and TRBJ1-1): EPEVTQTPSHQVTQMGQEVILRCVPISNHLYFYWYRQILGQKVEFLVSFYNNEISEKSEIFDDQFSVERPDGSNFTLKIRSTKLEDSAMYFCASSKTGQNTEAFFGQGTRLTVV.